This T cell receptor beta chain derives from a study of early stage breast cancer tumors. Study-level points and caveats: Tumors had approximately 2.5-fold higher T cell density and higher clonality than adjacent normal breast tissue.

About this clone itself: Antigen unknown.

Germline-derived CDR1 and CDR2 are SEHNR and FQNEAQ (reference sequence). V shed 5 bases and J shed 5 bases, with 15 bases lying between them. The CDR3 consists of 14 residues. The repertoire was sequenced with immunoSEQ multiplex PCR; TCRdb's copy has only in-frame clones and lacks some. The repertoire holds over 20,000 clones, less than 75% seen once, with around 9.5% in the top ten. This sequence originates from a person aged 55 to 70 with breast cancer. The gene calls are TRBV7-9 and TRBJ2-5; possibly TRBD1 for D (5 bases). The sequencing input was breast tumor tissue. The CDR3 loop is CASSPRAGLETQYF. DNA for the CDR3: TGTGCCAGCAGCCCCCGGGCAGGGTTGGAGACCCAGTACTTC.